These 2 T cell receptor beta chains were sequenced from one sample in a study of radiation and T cells in renal cell carcinoma. Specified time point: baseline pretreatment blood. Treatment in this sample: 15 Gy SBRT to primary tumor, nephrectomy 4 weeks later. Measured with immunoSEQ multiplex PCR; TCRdb has only the in-frame clones, and not every one. The data show roughly 150,000 clones, 88% seen once. The source was blood, collected from a patient whose treatment included radiotherapy and nephrectomy. The source is a woman aged 70-85 years with renal cell carcinoma.

This clone was found once. The gene calls are TRBV9 and TRBJ2-3, with D hard to call. The germline V and J ends were trimmed by 0 bases and 1 base, with 3 bases remaining between them. This CDR3 contains 13 residues. Germline CDR1 SGDLS, CDR2 YYNGEE. The CDR3 reads CASSVDRTDTQYF. CDR3 in DNA: TGTGCCAGCAGCGTAGATCGCACAGATACGCAGTATTTT.

The rearrangement joins TRBV6-1 to TRBJ1-2; weak D call: TRBD1 (6 bases). V lost 6 bases and J lost 4, with 9 bases in between. Germline assignment: CDR1 MNHNS and CDR2 SASEGT. This CDR3 contains 12 residues. In nucleotides, the CDR3 is TGTGCCAGCAGACGGGACACCTATGGCTACACCTTC. Its protein product is CASRRDTYGYTF.